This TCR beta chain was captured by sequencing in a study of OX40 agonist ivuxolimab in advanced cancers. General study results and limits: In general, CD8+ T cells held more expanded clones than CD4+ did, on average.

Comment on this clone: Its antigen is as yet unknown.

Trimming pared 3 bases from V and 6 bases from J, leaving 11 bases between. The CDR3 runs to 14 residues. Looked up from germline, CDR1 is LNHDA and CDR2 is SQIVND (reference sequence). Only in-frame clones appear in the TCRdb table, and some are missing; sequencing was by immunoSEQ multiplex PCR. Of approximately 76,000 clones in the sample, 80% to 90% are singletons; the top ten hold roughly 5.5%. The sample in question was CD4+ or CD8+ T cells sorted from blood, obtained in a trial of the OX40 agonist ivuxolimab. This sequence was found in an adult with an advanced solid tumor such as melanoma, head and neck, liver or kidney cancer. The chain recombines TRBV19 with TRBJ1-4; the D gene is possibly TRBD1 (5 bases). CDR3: CASSIRLGDEKLFF. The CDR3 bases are TGTGCCAGTAGTATCCGACTGGGGGATGAAAAACTGTTTTTT.